The clone carrying this TCR beta chain has a handful of counts. As yet, its antigen is unknown. The CDR3 has 16 residues. Losses at the gene ends were 0 bases for V and 2 bases for J; bases not matched to a gene: 3. A quantitative 5'-RACE method, one with molecular barcodes, was used to make TCR beta libraries. TCRdb re-called the 5' RACE reads through MiXCR, storing one row per CDR3 protein. The sample has more than 500,000 distinct CDR3 sequences; under 5.5% are singletons. The sample is drawn from a study of CD8 T cells in ankylosing spondylitis. Notes on the study in general: What seemed typical of ankylosing spondylitis blood was a TCR beta motif built from several highly homologous variants. Earlier literature documents some of the motif variants in reactive arthritis synovial fluid and blood. Clones tied to disease were said to be significantly enriched in matched ankylosing spondylitis synovial fluid.

The source is a male donor with ankylosing spondylitis. J is TRBJ2-7 and V is TRBV12-3 or TRBV12-4, with TRBD2 matching over 11 bases. Input material: blood, either unsorted or a sorted T cell fraction (not recorded which). Here the CDR3 reads CASSLALAGVAYEQYF. The CDR3 DNA reads as TGTGCCAGCAGTTTAGCACTAGCGGGAGTGGCCTACGAGCAGTACTTC.